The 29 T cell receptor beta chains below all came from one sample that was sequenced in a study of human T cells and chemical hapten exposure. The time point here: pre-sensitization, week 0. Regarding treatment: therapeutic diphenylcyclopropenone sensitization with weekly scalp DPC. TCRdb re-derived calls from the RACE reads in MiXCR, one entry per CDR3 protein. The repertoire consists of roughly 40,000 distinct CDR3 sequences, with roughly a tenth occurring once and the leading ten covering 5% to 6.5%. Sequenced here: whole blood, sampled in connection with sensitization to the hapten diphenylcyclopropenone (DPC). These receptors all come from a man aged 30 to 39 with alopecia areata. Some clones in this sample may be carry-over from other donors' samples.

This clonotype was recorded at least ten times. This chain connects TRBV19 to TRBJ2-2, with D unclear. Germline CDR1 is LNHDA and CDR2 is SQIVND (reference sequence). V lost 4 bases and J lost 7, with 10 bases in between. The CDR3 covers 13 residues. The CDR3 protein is CASSSPNFGELFF. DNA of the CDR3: TGTGCCAGTAGTAGTCCGAATTTCGGGGAGCTGTTTTTT.

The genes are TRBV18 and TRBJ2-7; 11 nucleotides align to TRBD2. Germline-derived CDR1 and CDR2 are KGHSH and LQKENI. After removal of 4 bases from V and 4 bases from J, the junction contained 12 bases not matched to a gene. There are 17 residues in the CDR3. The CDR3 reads CASSLVGSSGRAYEQYV. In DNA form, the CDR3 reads TGTGCCAGCTCACTGGTTGGGAGTAGCGGGAGGGCGTACGAGCAGTACGTC.

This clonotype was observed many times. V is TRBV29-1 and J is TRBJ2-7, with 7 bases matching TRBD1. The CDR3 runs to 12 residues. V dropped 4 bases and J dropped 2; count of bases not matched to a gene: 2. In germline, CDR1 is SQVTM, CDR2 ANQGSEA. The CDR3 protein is CSVVRGTYEQYF. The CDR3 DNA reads TGCAGCGTTGTCAGGGGGACCTACGAGCAGTACTTC.

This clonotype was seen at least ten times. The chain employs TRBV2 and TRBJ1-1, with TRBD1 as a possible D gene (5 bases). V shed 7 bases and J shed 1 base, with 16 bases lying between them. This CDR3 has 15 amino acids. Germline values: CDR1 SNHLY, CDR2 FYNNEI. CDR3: CASIGPNTGNTEAFF. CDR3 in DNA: TGTGCCAGCATAGGCCCCAATACAGGGAACACTGAAGCTTTCTTT.

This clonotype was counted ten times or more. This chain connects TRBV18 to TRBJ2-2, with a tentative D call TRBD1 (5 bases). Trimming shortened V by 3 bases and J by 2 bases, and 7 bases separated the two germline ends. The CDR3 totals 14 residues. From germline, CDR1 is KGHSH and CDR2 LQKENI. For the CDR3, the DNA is TGTGCCAGCTCACCGACAGTTAACACCGGGGAGCTGTTTTTT. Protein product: CASSPTVNTGELFF.

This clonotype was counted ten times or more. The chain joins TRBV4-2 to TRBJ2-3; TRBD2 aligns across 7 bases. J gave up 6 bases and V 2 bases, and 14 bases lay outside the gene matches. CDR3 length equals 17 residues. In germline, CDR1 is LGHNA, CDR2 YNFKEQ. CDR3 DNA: TGTGCCAGCAGCCAAAACCTGGGGCTAGCGGCGGGGGATACGCAGTATTTT. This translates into CASSQNLGLAAGDTQYF.

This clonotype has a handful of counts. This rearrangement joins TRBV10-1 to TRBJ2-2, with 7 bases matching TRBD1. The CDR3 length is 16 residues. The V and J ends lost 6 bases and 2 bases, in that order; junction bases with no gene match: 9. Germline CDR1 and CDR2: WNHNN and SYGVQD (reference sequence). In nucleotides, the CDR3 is TGCGCCAGCAGACACCGGGACAGCCTAAACACCGGGGAGCTGTTTTTT. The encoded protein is CASRHRDSLNTGELFF.

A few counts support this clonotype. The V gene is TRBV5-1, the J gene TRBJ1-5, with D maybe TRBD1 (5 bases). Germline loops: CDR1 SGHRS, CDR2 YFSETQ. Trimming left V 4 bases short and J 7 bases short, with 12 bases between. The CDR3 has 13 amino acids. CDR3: CASSPEGIQPQHF. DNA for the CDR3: TGCGCCAGCAGCCCCGAGGGGATCCAGCCCCAGCATTTT.

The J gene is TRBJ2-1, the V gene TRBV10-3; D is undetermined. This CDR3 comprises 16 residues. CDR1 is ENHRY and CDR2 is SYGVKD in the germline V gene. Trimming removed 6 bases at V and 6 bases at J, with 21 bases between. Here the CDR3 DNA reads TGTGCCATCAGCGTTAATCCGGGCCAGGTTGTCAATGAGCAGTTCTTC. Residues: CAISVNPGQVVNEQFF.

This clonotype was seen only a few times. CDR3 nucleotide sequence: TGTGCCAGTTCTCGAGTCAGAAATGGGGAAGAGACCCAGTACTTC. Translated, it gives CASSRVRNGEETQYF. The rearrangement links TRBV6-6 to TRBJ2-5; D unclear. Trimming removed 9 bases from V and 3 bases from J, with 20 bases in between. CDR1 and CDR2 from the germline V gene are MNHNY and SVGAGI (reference sequence). There are 15 residues in the CDR3.

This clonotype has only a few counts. The CDR3 region is CASTKRLGPSSYNEQFF. The CDR3 DNA reads TGCGCCAGCACAAAAAGGCTGGGCCCCAGCTCCTACAATGAGCAGTTCTTC. This chain joins TRBV4-3 and TRBJ2-1; D remains unclear. Trimming shortened V by 7 bases and J by 0 bases, and 19 bases separated the two germline ends. The CDR3 runs 17 residues. Germline V CDR1 and CDR2: LGHNA, YSLEER.

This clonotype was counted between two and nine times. Here the CDR3 reads CASSLVRAGGKQETQYF. Written as DNA, the CDR3 is TGCGCCAGCAGCTTGGTTCGAGCGGGGGGTAAACAAGAGACCCAGTACTTC. The chain is built from TRBV5-1 and TRBJ2-5, with TRBD2 identical over 9 bases. The junction had 8 bases not matched to a gene; V was cut back by 0 bases and J by 2 bases. The CDR3 covers 17 residues. CDR1 SGHRS and CDR2 YFSETQ come from the germline V gene.

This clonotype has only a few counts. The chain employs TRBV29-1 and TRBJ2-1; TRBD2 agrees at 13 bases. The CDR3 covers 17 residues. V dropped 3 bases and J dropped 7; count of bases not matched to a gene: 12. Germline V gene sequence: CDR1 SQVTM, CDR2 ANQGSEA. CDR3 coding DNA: TGCAGCGTTGATGCAGGGACCGGGACTAGCGGGAATAATGAGCAGTTCTTC. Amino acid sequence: CSVDAGTGTSGNNEQFF.

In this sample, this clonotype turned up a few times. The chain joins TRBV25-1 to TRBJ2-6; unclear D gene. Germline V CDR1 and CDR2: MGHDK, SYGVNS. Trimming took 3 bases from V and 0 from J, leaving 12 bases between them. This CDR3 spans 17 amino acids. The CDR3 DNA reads TGTGCCAGCAGTGACTTCGGTATGGGCTCTGGGGCCAACGTCCTGACTTTC. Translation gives CASSDFGMGSGANVLTF.

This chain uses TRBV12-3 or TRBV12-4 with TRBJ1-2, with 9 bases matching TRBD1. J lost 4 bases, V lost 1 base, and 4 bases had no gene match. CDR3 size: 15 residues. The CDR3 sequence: CASSLGGTGSYGYTF. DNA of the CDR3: TGTGCCAGCAGTTTAGGTGGGACAGGGTCCTATGGCTACACCTTC.

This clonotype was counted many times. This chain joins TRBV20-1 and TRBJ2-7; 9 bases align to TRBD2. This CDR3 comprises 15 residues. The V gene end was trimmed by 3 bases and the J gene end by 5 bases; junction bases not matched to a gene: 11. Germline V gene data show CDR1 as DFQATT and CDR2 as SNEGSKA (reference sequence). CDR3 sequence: CSARGLSGRLDEQYV. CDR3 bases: TGCAGTGCTAGGGGCCTTAGCGGGAGACTAGACGAGCAGTACGTC.

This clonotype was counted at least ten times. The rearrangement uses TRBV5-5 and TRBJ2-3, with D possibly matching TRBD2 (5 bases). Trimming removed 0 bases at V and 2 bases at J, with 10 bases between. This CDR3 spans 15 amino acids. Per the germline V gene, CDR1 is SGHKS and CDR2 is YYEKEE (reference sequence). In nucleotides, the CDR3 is TGTGCCAGCAGCTTGGCGGGGATGGACACAGATACGCAGTATTTT. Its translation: CASSLAGMDTDTQYF.

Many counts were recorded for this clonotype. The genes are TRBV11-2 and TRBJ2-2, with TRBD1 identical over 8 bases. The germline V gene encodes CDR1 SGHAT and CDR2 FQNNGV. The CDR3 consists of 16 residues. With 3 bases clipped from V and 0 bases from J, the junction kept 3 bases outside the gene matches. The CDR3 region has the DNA TGTGCCAGCAGCTTTCAGGGGGCTTCGAACACCGGGGAGCTGTTTTTT. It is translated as CASSFQGASNTGELFF.

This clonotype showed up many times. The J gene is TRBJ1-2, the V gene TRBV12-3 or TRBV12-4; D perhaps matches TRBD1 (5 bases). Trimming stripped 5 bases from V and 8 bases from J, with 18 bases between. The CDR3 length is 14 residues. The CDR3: CASSPPGPAAGYTF. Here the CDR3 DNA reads TGTGCCAGCAGTCCTCCGGGGCCAGCGGCCGGCTACACCTTC.

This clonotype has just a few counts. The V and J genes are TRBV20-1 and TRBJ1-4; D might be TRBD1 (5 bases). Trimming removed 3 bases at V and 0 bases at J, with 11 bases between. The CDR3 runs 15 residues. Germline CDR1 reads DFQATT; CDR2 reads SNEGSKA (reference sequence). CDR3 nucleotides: TGCAGTGCTAGTTCTTCGGGACCAACTAATGAAAAACTGTTTTTT. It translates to CSASSSGPTNEKLFF.

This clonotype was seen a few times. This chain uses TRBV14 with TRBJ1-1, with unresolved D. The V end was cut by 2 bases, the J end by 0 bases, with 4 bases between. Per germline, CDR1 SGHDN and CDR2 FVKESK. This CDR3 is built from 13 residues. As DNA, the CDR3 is TGTGCCAGCAGCCAAAAAATGAACACTGAAGCTTTCTTT. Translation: CASSQKMNTEAFF.

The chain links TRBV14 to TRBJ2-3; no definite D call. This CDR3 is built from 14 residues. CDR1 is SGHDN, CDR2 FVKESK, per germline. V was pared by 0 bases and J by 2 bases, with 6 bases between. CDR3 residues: CASSQDWDTDTQYF. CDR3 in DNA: TGTGCCAGCAGCCAAGATTGGGACACAGATACGCAGTATTTT. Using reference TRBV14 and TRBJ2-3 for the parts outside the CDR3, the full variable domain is EAGVTQFPSHSVIEKGQTVTLRCDPISGHDNLYWYRRVMGKEIKFLLHFVKESKQDESGMPNNRFLAERTGGTYSTLKVQPAELEDSGVYFCASSQDWDTDTQYFGPGTRLTVL.

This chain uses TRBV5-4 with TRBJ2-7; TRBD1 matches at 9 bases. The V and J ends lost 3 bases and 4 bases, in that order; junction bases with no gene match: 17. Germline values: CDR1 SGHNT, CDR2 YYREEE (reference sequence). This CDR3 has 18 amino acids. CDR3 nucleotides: TGTGCCAGCAGCTCCCAGCTTCACAGGGGGCTATCTCCTTACGAGCAGTACTTC. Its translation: CASSSQLHRGLSPYEQYF.

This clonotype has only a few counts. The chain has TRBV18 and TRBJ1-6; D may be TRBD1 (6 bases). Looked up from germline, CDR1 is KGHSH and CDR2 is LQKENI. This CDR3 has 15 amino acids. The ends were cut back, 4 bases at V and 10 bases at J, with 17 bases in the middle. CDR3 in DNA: TGTGCCAGCTCACGGAAGGGGGGGCTGTTATCACCCCTCCACTTT. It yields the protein CASSRKGGLLSPLHF.

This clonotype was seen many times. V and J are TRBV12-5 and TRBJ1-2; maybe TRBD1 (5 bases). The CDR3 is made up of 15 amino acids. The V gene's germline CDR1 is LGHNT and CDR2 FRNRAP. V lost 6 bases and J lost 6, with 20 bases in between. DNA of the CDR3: TGTGCTAGTGGCCCAGCAGGGACCCTCATAGATGGCTACACCTTC. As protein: CASGPAGTLIDGYTF. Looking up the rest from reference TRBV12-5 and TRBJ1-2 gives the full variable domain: DARVTQTPRHKVTEMGQEVTMRCQPILGHNTVFWYRQTMMQGLELLAYFRNRAPLDDSGMPKDRFSAEMPDATLATLKIQPSEPRDSAVYFCASGPAGTLIDGYTFGSGTRLTVV.

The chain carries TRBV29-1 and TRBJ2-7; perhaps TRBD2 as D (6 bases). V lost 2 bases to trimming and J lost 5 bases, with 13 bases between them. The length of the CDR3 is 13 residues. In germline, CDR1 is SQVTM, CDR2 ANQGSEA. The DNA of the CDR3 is TGCAGCGTTGAACCCGGCGGGGTCGACGAGCAGTACTTC. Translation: CSVEPGGVDEQYF.

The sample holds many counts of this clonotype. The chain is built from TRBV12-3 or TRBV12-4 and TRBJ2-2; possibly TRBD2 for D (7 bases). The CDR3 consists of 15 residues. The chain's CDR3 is CATGRGNANTGELFF. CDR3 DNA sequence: TGTGCAACAGGGAGGGGGAATGCGAACACCGGGGAGCTGTTTTTT.

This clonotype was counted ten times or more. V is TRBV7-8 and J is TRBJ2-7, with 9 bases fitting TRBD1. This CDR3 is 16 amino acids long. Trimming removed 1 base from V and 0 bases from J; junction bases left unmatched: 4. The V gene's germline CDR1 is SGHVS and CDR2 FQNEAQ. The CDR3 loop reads CASSLVGTGSSYEQYV. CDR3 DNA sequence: TGTGCCAGCAGCTTAGTTGGGACAGGGAGCTCCTACGAGCAGTACGTC.

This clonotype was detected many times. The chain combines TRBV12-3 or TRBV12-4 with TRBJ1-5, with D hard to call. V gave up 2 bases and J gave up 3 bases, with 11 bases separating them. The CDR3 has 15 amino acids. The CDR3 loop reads CASSLYAGPNQPQHF. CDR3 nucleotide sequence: TGTGCCAGCAGTTTATATGCGGGCCCCAATCAGCCCCAGCATTTT.